A single sample is the source of the 16 T cell receptor beta chains below, sequenced in a study of early T cells in non-severe SARS-CoV-2 infection. TCRdb redid the calling of the 5' RACE reads with MiXCR, one entry per CDR3 protein. Here the sample spans some 25,000 distinct CDR3 sequences, roughly 4.9% being singletons. Sequenced: whole blood. The source of these receptors is an adult who was a healthcare worker with PCR-confirmed SARS-CoV-2 infection or an uninfected control (not recorded which).

V usage is TRBV20-1 and J usage is TRBJ1-5; weak D call: TRBD1 (6 bases). Germline V CDR1 and CDR2: DFQATT, SNEGSKA (reference sequence). With 4 bases removed from V and 3 bases from J, the gap between germline ends came to 10 bases. The CDR3 is made up of 13 amino acids. The CDR3 protein is CSATPGANQPQHF. The CDR3 nucleotides are TGCAGTGCTACCCCGGGGGCCAATCAGCCCCAGCATTTT.

This clonotype was picked up many times. V gene TRBV10-3 combines with J gene TRBJ2-3; TRBD1 matches 10 bases. This CDR3 has 14 amino acids. The V and J ends lost 2 bases and 8 bases, in that order; junction bases with no gene match: 4. Looked up from germline, CDR1 is ENHRY and CDR2 is SYGVKD. The CDR3 nucleotides read TGTGCCATCAGTGAGGACAGGGGGCGAGGTACGCAGTATTTT. It translates to CAISEDRGRGTQYF.

The rearrangement joins TRBV28 to TRBJ2-3; 7 bases are shared with TRBD2. CDR3 length: 16 amino acids. After removal of 4 bases from V and 1 base from J, the junction contained 8 bases not matched to a gene. Germline V gene lookup returns CDR1 MDHEN and CDR2 SYDVKM. The CDR3 region is CASSYHRGDGTDTQYF. The CDR3, as DNA: TGTGCCAGCAGTTACCATCGGGGGGACGGCACAGATACGCAGTATTTT.

The rearrangement uses TRBV7-9 and TRBJ2-5; 8 bases align to TRBD2. The CDR3 has 16 amino acids. Germline CDR1 and CDR2: SEHNR and FQNEAQ (reference sequence). The V segment lost 2 bases and the J segment 3 bases; nucleotides outside the gene matches: 8. CDR3 DNA sequence: TGTGCCAGCAGCTTAATTCCGGGAGGGCCAAAAGAGACCCAGTACTTC. Amino acid sequence: CASSLIPGGPKETQYF.

The sample holds a few counts of this clonotype. The rearrangement links TRBV29-1 to TRBJ1-1; possible D gene TRBD1, 6 bases. The CDR3 covers 13 residues. V gave up 6 bases and J gave up 3 bases, with 14 bases separating them. Germline V gene data show CDR1 as SQVTM and CDR2 as ANQGSEA. CDR3 loop: CSVSPGQYTEAFF. DNA for the CDR3: TGCAGCGTGAGTCCGGGACAATACACTGAAGCTTTCTTT.

This clonotype was seen many times. V usage is TRBV24-1 and J usage is TRBJ1-2; D is possibly TRBD1 (6 bases). CDR1 KGHDR and CDR2 SFDVKD come from the germline V gene. This CDR3 contains 13 residues. Trimming cost V 0 bases and J 6 bases, with 7 bases left between them. This CDR3 is CATSDLRDNGYTF. As DNA, the CDR3 is TGTGCCACCAGTGATTTGAGGGACAATGGCTACACCTTC.

This clonotype was observed a few times. The chain joins TRBV10-3 to TRBJ2-5; tentatively, D is TRBD2 (5 bases). From germline, CDR1 is ENHRY and CDR2 SYGVKD. The CDR3 is 15 amino acids. The ends were cut back, 4 bases at V and 2 bases at J, with 14 bases in the middle. CDR3 loop: CAISGSASRQETQYF. The DNA of the CDR3 is TGTGCCATCAGTGGGTCGGCTAGCCGTCAAGAGACCCAGTACTTC.

This clonotype was recorded at least ten times. The rearrangement links TRBV28 to TRBJ2-2; TRBD1 or TRBD2 may be the D gene (5 bases each). Trimming pared 5 bases from V and 7 bases from J, leaving 14 bases between. This CDR3 has 14 amino acids. The germline V gene has CDR1 MDHEN and CDR2 SYDVKM. CDR3 sequence (DNA): TGTGCCAGCAGTCCGGGACCCAGGCGCGGGGAGCTGTTTTTT. Its translation: CASSPGPRRGELFF.

This clonotype was detected ten times or more. V is TRBV20-1 and J is TRBJ2-1, with D maybe TRBD2 (5 bases). The CDR3 is 14 residues long. Germline loops: CDR1 DFQATT, CDR2 SNEGSKA (reference sequence). V dropped 6 bases and J dropped 5 bases, with 17 bases sitting between them. The CDR3 nucleotides read TGCAGTGCGCTATGGGAGAGCTCTGACAATGAGCAGTTCTTC. Translated: CSALWESSDNEQFF.

This clonotype was seen many times. The chain recombines TRBV6-2 or TRBV6-3 with TRBJ2-1; perhaps TRBD1 as D (5 bases). The CDR3 is made up of 15 amino acids. Germline-derived CDR1 and CDR2 are MNHEY and SVGEGT. The V end lost 5 bases, the J end lost 0 bases, and 11 bases lay between the germline ends. The CDR3 loop is CASSTAGNSYNEQFF. The CDR3, as DNA: TGTGCCAGCAGTACGGCAGGGAACTCCTACAATGAGCAGTTCTTC.

This clonotype was counted many times. This chain connects TRBV7-3 to TRBJ2-7; D uncertain. Germline CDR1 is SGHTA and CDR2 is FQGTGA. The V and J ends lost 5 bases and 1 base respectively, with 9 bases between them. The CDR3 runs to 13 residues. The CDR3, as DNA: TGTGCCAGCAGCCCGACAAGGTCCTACGAGCAGTACTTC. This gives the protein CASSPTRSYEQYF. The full variable domain, rest sourced from reference TRBV7-3 and TRBJ2-7, is GAGVSQTPSNKVTEKGKYVELRCDPISGHTALYWYRQSLGQGPEFLIYFQGTGAADDSGLPNDRFFAVRPEGSVSTLKIQRTERGDSAVYLCASSPTRSYEQYFGPGTRLTVT.

This clonotype appeared many times. J is TRBJ1-1 and V is TRBV29-1; D remains unclear. Trimming pared 4 bases from V and 0 bases from J, leaving 15 bases between. The length of the CDR3 is 15 residues. Germline CDR1 is SQVTM and CDR2 is ANQGSEA. The CDR3 nucleotides read TGCAGCGTTGCGCCGGTGGGCGGCATGAACACTGAAGCTTTCTTT. It yields the protein CSVAPVGGMNTEAFF.

There are many counts of this clonotype. This rearrangement joins TRBV7-6 to TRBJ2-4, with D hard to call. V lost 0 bases to trimming and J lost 3 bases, with 15 bases between them. The CDR3 runs 17 residues. Germline values: CDR1 SGHVS, CDR2 FNYEAQ. The CDR3 protein is CASSLAESGRGKNIQYF. In DNA, the CDR3 is TGTGCCAGCAGCTTAGCGGAGTCAGGACGAGGCAAAAACATTCAGTACTTC.

This clonotype was observed a few times. CDR3 region: CSVDILAGVGSDEQFF. CDR3 DNA: TGCAGCGTTGATATCTTAGCGGGAGTTGGATCTGATGAGCAGTTCTTC. The genes are TRBV29-1 and TRBJ2-1; TRBD2 agrees at 9 bases. The CDR3 runs to 16 residues. J lost 8 bases, V lost 3 bases, and 14 bases had no gene match. Germline values: CDR1 SQVTM, CDR2 ANQGSEA.

This clonotype is medium-sized by share. The J gene is TRBJ2-1, the V gene TRBV5-3; TRBD2 agrees at 9 bases. TRBV5-3 is filed as an ORF, its function uncertain. This CDR3 has 13 residues. J was trimmed by 7 bases and V by 5 bases; bases with no gene match: 4. The CDR3 protein is CARRAGGPNEQFF. CDR3 DNA: TGTGCCAGAAGGGCGGGAGGGCCTAATGAGCAGTTCTTC.

This clonotype was counted only a few times. The chain couples TRBV5-4 to TRBJ2-2; D gene uncertain. The CDR3 extends over 12 amino acids. Germline V gene data show CDR1 as SGHNT and CDR2 as YYREEE (reference sequence). Trimming shortened V by 5 bases and J by 4 bases, and 6 bases separated the two germline ends. The CDR3 spells CASRDTTGELFF. The CDR3, as DNA: TGTGCCAGCAGAGATACCACCGGGGAGCTGTTTTTT.